A selection of T cell receptor beta chains follows, all from one sample in a study of human T cells and chemical hapten exposure. TCRdb reanalysed the RACE reads using MiXCR and keeps one entry per CDR3 protein. The top ten hold less than 1.5% of the sample, which has around 300,000 distinct CDR3 sequences, almost 8% seen once. The sample was whole blood, taken in connection with sensitization to the hapten diphenylcyclopropenone (DPC). These receptor sequences come from a man between 18 and 29 years old with alopecia areata. Some clones in this sample may be carry-over from other donors' samples. The CDR3 runs from the conserved cysteine through the conserved F or W. Fields, in order: V gene, clone size, D gene, J gene, CDR3 protein, CDR3 DNA. The D gene is left open where the match is weak. Size is omitted from some rows. Given values are once, few, many or a class for expanded clones.

>TRBV3-1|.|.|TRBJ1-2
CASSQPGRQIDNYGYTF
TGTGCCAGCAGCCAACCTGGGCGACAGATAGATAACTATGGCTACACCTTC
>TRBV29-1|many|.|TRBJ2-7
CSVEENTLKYEQYF
TGCAGCGTTGAAGAAAACACGCTGAAATACGAGCAGTACTTC
>TRBV11-1|few|TRBD1|TRBJ1-1
CASSLAGGWNTEAFF
TGTGCCAGCAGCTTAGCAGGGGGCTGGAACACTGAAGCTTTCTTT
>TRBV4-1|.|TRBD1|TRBJ2-4
CASSQVGRGPKNIQYF
TGCGCCAGCAGCCAAGTGGGAAGGGGGCCAAAAAACATTCAGTACTTC
>TRBV2|few|TRBD1|TRBJ2-3
CASTRRRTGMTDTQYF
TGTGCCAGCACCCGAAGGCGGACAGGGATGACAGATACGCAGTATTTT
>TRBV7-2|.|.|TRBJ2-3
CASSLDLVGTDTQYF
TGTGCCAGCAGCTTGGACCTTGTGGGCACAGATACGCAGTATTTT
>TRBV20-1|few|.|TRBJ1-1
CSAAGTTYTFF
TGCAGTGCCGCCGGGACAACCTATACTTTCTTT
>TRBV7-9|many|.|TRBJ2-7
CASGGDTEQYF
TGTGCCAGCGGGGGGGACACCGAGCAGTACTTC
>TRBV18|.|.|TRBJ1-1
CASSPESGENTEAFF
TGTGCCAGCTCACCAGAAAGTGGTGAAAACACTGAAGCTTTCTTT
>TRBV5-4|few|.|TRBJ1-6
CASSFRDLGSPLHF
TGTGCCAGCAGTTTCCGGGATTTGGGTTCACCCCTCCACTTT
>TRBV29-1|few|.|TRBJ1-1
CSVRERGEAFF
TGCAGCGTCAGGGAGCGAGGTGAAGCTTTCTTT
>TRBV6-2/TRBV6-3|.|.|TRBJ1-4
CASSYSRVEKLFF
TGTGCCAGCAGTTACTCCAGGGTGGAAAAACTGTTTTTT
>TRBV5-4|.|TRBD2|TRBJ2-7
CASSRTSSNEQYF
TGTGCCAGCAGCCGGACTAGCTCTAACGAGCAGTACTTC
>TRBV19|many|.|TRBJ2-2
CASTPTAGTGELFF
TGTGCCAGTACCCCAACGGCGGGCACCGGGGAGCTGTTTTTT
>TRBV10-3|.|TRBD1|TRBJ1-2
CAIRTGSGYGYTF
TGTGCCATCAGGACAGGGTCGGGGTATGGCTACACCTTC
>TRBV7-2|many|TRBD1|TRBJ1-5
CASSFGQGGNQPQHF
TGTGCCAGCAGCTTTGGACAGGGTGGCAATCAGCCCCAGCATTTT
>TRBV7-6|.|.|TRBJ2-1
CASSLEAGQIVNEQFF
TGTGCCAGCAGCTTAGAGGCGGGACAGATCGTAAATGAGCAGTTCTTC
>TRBV4-3|few|.|TRBJ1-4
CASSQDPGWGKLFF
TGCGCCAGCAGCCAAGATCCGGGCTGGGGAAAACTGTTTTTT
>TRBV12-3/TRBV12-4|few|.|TRBJ2-1
CASTLLGAGEQFF
TGTGCCAGCACTCTATTGGGGGCCGGGGAGCAGTTCTTC
>TRBV20-1|few|TRBD1|TRBJ2-7
CSARGPGQGFDEQYF
TGCAGTGCTAGAGGTCCGGGACAGGGGTTCGACGAGCAGTACTTC
>TRBV7-8|many|.|TRBJ1-5
CASSGWDGYSNQPQHF
TGTGCCAGCAGCGGCTGGGACGGCTATAGCAATCAGCCCCAGCATTTT
>TRBV6-5|few|TRBD1|TRBJ1-1
CASSLRDRRMNTEAFF
TGTGCCAGCAGTTTAAGGGACAGGAGGATGAACACTGAAGCTTTCTTT
>TRBV29-1|.|.|TRBJ2-7
CSALATGAYEQYF
TGCAGCGCCCTGGCGACTGGAGCCTACGAGCAGTACTTC
>TRBV28|.|.|TRBJ2-1
CASSNTGGAYNEQFF
TGTGCCAGCAGCAATACAGGGGGGGCCTACAATGAGCAGTTCTTC
>TRBV12-3/TRBV12-4|.|TRBD2|TRBJ2-3
CASSRAGPTDTQYF
TGTGCCAGCAGTCGAGCGGGGCCAACAGATACGCAGTATTTT
>TRBV5-1|few|TRBD2|TRBJ2-3
CASSLARGGESTDTQYF
TGCGCCAGCAGCTTGGCGCGGGGGGGCGAGAGCACAGATACGCAGTATTTT
>TRBV10-3|.|.|TRBJ2-5
CAISETPSPEQETQYF
TGTGCCATCAGTGAGACCCCGAGCCCGGAGCAAGAGACCCAGTACTTC
>TRBV29-1|few|.|TRBJ2-3
CSVLGRILTDTQYF
TGCAGCGTCCTGGGCAGAATTCTCACAGATACGCAGTATTTT
>TRBV6-6|few|.|TRBJ2-7
CASSHLPGYEQYF
TGTGCCAGCAGTCACTTACCGGGCTACGAGCAGTACTTC
>TRBV12-3/TRBV12-4|few|TRBD1|TRBJ1-1
CASTETGVNTEAFF
TGTGCCAGCACCGAGACAGGGGTGAACACTGAAGCTTTCTTT
>TRBV7-9|.|.|TRBJ2-2
CASSPRGPGELFF
TGTGCCAGCAGCCCCCGGGGGCCCGGGGAGCTGTTTTTT
>TRBV6-2/TRBV6-3|few|TRBD1|TRBJ1-5
CASSSVGTGVGNQPQHF
TGTGCCAGCAGTTCCGTTGGGACAGGGGTTGGCAATCAGCCCCAGCATTTT
>TRBV7-2|.|TRBD1|TRBJ1-2
CASSLVADRGPYGYTF
TGTGCCAGCAGCTTAGTGGCCGACAGGGGGCCCTATGGCTACACCTTC
>TRBV5-1|few|.|TRBJ2-2
CASSVGFPDSNTGELFF
TGCGCCAGCAGCGTAGGCTTCCCAGACTCGAACACCGGGGAGCTGTTTTTT
>TRBV10-3|.|TRBD2|TRBJ2-1
CAISEFLSSGEYNEQFF
TGTGCCATCAGTGAGTTTTTGTCTAGCGGGGAATACAATGAGCAGTTCTTC
>TRBV7-2|few|TRBD1|TRBJ2-7
CASSLDRGPHEQYF
TGTGCCAGCAGCTTGGACAGGGGCCCACACGAGCAGTACTTC
>TRBV6-2/TRBV6-3|few|TRBD2|TRBJ2-3
CASSSSGGTQYF
TGTGCCAGCAGCTCTTCGGGAGGTACGCAGTATTTT
>TRBV12-3/TRBV12-4|few|.|TRBJ1-1
CASSLIQGPDEAFF
TGTGCCAGCAGTTTGATCCAGGGCCCAGATGAAGCTTTCTTT
>TRBV6-2/TRBV6-3|few|TRBD1|TRBJ1-2
CASRGQTNYGYTF
TGTGCCAGCCGGGGACAGACTAACTATGGCTACACCTTC
>TRBV12-3/TRBV12-4|few|.|TRBJ2-3
CASSLERVDTQYF
TGTGCCAGCAGTTTAGAACGGGTGGATACGCAGTATTTT
>TRBV6-2/TRBV6-3|.|.|TRBJ2-5
CASTPSRGAGETQYF
TGTGCCAGCACTCCTTCCCGTGGGGCTGGAGAGACCCAGTACTTC
>TRBV10-3|.|.|TRBJ1-4
CAITDTDPGKLFF
TGTGCCATCACCGACACCGACCCGGGGAAACTGTTTTTT
>TRBV4-3|many|TRBD1|TRBJ2-7
CASSQDRQGFYEQYF
TGCGCCAGCAGCCAAGACCGACAGGGGTTCTACGAGCAGTACTTC
>TRBV11-2|few|TRBD2|TRBJ2-3
CASSMTSGGAGDTQYF
TGTGCCAGCAGCATGACTAGCGGGGGGGCGGGAGATACGCAGTATTTT
>TRBV20-1|many|.|TRBJ2-7
CSATPGTVSYEQYF
TGCAGTGCTACGCCCGGGACGGTGAGCTACGAGCAGTACTTC